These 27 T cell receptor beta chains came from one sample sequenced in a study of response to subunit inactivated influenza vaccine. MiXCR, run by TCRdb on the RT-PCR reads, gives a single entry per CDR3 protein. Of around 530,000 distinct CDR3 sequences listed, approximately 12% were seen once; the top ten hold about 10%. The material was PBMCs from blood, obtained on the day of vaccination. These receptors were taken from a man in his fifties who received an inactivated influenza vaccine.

The CDR3 loop is CASSPTGGRETQYF. The CDR3 DNA is TGTGCCAGCTCACCTACAGGGGGCAGGGAGACCCAGTACTTC. V and J are TRBV18 and TRBJ2-5, with 9 nucleotides matching TRBD1. This CDR3 region has 14 residues. The germline V gene has CDR1 KGHSH and CDR2 LQKENI. V was clipped by 3 bases and J by 5 bases; unmatched bases: 4. The full variable domain, its missing parts supplied by reference TRBV18 and TRBJ2-5, is NAGVMQNPRHLVRRRGQEARLRCSPMKGHSHVYWYRQLPEEGLKFMVYLQKENIIDESGMPKERFSAEFPKEGPSILRIQQVVRGDSAAYFCASSPTGGRETQYFGPGTRLLVL.

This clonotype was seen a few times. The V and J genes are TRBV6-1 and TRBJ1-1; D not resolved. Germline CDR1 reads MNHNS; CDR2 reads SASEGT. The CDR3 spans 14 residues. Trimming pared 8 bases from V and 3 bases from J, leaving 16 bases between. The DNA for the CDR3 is TGTGCCAGCGAAGAACTAAGACGGGACACTGAAGCTTTCTTT. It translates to CASEELRRDTEAFF.

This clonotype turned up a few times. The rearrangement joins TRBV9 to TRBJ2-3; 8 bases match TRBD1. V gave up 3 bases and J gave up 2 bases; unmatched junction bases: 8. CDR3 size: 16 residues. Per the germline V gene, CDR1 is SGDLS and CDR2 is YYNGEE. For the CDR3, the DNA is TGTGCCAGCAGCGCCGACAGGGGCCCCCCCACAGATACGCAGTATTTT. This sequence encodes CASSADRGPPTDTQYF.

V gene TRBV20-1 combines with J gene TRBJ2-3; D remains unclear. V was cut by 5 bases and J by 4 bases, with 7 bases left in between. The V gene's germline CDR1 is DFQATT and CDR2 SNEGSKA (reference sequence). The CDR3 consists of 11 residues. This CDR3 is CSAEAADTQYF. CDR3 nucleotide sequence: TGCAGTGCTGAAGCCGCAGATACGCAGTATTTT.

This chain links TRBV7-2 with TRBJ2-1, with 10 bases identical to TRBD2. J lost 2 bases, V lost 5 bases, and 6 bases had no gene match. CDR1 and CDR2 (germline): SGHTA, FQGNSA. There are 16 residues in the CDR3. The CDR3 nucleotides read TGTGCCAGCAGCGCTACCGGGACTAGCGCCTACAATGAGCAGTTCTTC. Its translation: CASSATGTSAYNEQFF. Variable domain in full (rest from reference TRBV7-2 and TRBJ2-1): GAGVSQSPSNKVTEKGKDVELRCDPISGHTALYWYRQSLGQGLEFLIYFQGNSAPDKSGLPSDRFSAERTGGSVSTLTIQRTQQEDSAVYLCASSATGTSAYNEQFFGPGTRLTVL.

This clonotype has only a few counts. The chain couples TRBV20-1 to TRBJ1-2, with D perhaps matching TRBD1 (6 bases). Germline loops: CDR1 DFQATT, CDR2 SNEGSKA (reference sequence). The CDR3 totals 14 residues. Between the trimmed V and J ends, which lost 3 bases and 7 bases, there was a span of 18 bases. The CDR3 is CSARYYREASGYTF. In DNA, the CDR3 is TGCAGTGCTAGGTACTACAGGGAGGCTAGTGGCTACACCTTC.

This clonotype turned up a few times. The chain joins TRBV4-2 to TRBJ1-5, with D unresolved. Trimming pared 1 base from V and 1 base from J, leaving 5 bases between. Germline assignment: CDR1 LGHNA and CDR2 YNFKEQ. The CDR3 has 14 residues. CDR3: CASSQVVSNQPQHF. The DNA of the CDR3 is TGTGCCAGCAGCCAAGTTGTCAGCAATCAGCCCCAGCATTTT.

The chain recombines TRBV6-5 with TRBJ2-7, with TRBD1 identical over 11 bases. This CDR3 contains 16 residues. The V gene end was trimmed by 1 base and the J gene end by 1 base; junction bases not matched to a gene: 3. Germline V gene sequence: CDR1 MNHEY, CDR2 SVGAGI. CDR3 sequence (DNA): TGTGCCAGCAGTTACTTTGGACAGGGGGCATCCTACGAGCAGTACTTC. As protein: CASSYFGQGASYEQYF.

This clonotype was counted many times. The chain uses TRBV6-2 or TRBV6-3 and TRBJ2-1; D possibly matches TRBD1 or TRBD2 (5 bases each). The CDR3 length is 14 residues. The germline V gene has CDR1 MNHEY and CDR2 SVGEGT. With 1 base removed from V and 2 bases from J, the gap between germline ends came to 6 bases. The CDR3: CASSYWDAYNEQFF. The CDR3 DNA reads TGTGCCAGCAGTTACTGGGACGCCTACAATGAGCAGTTCTTC.

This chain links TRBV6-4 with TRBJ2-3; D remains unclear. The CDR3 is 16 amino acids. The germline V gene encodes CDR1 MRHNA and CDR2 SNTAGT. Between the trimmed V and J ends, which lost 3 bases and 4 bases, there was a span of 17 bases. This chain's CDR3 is CASSDKQKTGSDTQYF. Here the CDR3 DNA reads TGTGCCAGCAGTGATAAACAAAAAACTGGCTCAGATACGCAGTATTTT.

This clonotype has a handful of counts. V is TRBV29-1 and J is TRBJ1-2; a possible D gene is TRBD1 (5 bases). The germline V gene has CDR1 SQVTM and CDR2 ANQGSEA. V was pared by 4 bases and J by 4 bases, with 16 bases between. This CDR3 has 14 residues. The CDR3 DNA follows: TGCAGCGTTGCTGGCAGGACAAGCGGCTATGGCTACACCTTC. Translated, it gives CSVAGRTSGYGYTF.

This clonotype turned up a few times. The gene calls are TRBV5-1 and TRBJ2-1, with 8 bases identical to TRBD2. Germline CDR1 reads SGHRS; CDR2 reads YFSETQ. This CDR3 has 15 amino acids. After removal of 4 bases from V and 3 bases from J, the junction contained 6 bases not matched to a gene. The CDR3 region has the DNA TGCGCCAGCAGCAAAGTAGCGGGATACTACAATGAGCAGTTCTTC. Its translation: CASSKVAGYYNEQFF.

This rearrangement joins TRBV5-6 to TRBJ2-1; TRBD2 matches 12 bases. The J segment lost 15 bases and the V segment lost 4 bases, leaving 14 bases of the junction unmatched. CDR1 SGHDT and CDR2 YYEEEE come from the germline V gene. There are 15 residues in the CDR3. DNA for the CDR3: TGTGCCAGCAGCCCGCTAGCGGGAGGGAAGGACATGTGGTTCTTC. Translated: CASSPLAGGKDMWFF.

This CDR3 reads CASSVRPSGAQYF. The CDR3 nucleotides read TGTGCCAGCAGCGTCCGTCCCTCGGGAGCGCAGTATTTT. V and J are TRBV4-2 and TRBJ2-3, with D perhaps matching TRBD2 (6 bases). The V and J ends lost 5 bases and 10 bases respectively, with 16 bases between them. Germline lookup yields CDR1 LGHNA and CDR2 YNFKEQ. This CDR3 has 13 residues.

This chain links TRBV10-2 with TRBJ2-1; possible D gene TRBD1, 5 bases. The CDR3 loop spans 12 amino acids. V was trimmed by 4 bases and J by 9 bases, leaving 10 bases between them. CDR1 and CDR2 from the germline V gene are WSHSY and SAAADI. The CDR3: CASSVQQGEQFF. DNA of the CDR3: TGCGCCAGCAGTGTCCAGCAGGGTGAGCAGTTCTTC.

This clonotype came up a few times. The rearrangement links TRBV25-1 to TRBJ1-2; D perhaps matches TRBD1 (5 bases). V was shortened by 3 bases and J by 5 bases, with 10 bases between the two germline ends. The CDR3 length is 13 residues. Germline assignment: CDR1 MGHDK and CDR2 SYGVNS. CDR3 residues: CASSEAGSYGYTF. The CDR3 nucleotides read TGTGCCAGCAGTGAGGCAGGGTCATATGGCTACACCTTC.

The CDR3, as DNA: TGCAGCGTCGGGAGCGCCCACGAGCAGTACTTC. It translates to CSVGSAHEQYF. The chain has TRBV29-1 and TRBJ2-7; a possible D gene is TRBD2 (6 bases). In germline, CDR1 is SQVTM, CDR2 ANQGSEA. CDR3 length equals 11 residues. V was clipped by 6 bases and J by 5 bases, with 11 bases between them.

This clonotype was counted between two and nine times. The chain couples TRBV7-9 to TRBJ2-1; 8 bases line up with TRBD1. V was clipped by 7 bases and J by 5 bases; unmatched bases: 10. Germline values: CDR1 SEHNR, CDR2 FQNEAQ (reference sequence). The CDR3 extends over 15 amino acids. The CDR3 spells CASNTLRTGNNEQFF. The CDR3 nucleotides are TGTGCCAGCAACACCCTTAGGACAGGGAACAATGAGCAGTTCTTC.

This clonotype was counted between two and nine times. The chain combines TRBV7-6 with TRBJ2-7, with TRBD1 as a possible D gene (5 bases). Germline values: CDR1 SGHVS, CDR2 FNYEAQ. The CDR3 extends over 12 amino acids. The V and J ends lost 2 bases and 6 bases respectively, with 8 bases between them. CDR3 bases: TGTGCCAGCAGCTTATCAGGGCTCGAGCAGTACTTC. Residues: CASSLSGLEQYF.

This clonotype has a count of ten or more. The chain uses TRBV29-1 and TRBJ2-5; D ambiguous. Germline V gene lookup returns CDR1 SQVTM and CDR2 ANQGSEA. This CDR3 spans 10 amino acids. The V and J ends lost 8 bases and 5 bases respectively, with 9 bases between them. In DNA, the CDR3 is TGCAGCTCCCTGGGCGAGACCCAGTACTTC. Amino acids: CSSLGETQYF. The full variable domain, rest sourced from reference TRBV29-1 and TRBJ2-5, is SAVISQKPSRDICQRGTSLTIQCQVDSQVTMMFWYRQQPGQSLTLIATANQGSEATYESGFVIDKFPISRPNLTFSTLTVSNMSPEDSSIYLCSSLGETQYFGPGTRLLVL.

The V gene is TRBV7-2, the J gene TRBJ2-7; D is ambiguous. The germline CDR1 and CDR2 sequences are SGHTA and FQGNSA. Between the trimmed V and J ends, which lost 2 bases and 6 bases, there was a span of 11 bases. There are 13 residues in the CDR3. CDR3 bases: TGTGCCAGCAGCTTAAGTTACAGCCGCGAGCAGTACTTC. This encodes CASSLSYSREQYF.

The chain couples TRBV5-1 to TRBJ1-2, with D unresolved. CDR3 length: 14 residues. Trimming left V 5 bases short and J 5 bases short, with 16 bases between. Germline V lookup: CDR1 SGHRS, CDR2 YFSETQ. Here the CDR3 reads CASRTMTESYGYTF. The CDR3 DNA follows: TGCGCCAGCAGAACCATGACGGAGTCGTATGGCTACACCTTC.

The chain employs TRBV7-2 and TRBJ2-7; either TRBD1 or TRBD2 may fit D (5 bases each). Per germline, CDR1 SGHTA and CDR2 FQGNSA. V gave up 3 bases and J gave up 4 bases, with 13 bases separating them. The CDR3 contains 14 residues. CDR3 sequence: CASSLVRGEYEQYF. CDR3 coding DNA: TGTGCCAGCAGCTTGGTACGAGGGGAATACGAGCAGTACTTC. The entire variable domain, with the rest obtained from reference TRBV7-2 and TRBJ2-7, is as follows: GAGVSQSPSNKVTEKGKDVELRCDPISGHTALYWYRQSLGQGLEFLIYFQGNSAPDKSGLPSDRFSAERTGGSVSTLTIQRTQQEDSAVYLCASSLVRGEYEQYFGPGTRLTVT.

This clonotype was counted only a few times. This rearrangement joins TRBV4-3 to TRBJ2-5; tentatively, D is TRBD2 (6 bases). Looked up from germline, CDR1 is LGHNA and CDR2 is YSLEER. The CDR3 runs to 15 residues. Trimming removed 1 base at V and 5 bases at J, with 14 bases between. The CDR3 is CASSQVPGTWETQYF. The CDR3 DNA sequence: TGCGCCAGCAGCCAAGTCCCCGGGACTTGGGAGACCCAGTACTTC.

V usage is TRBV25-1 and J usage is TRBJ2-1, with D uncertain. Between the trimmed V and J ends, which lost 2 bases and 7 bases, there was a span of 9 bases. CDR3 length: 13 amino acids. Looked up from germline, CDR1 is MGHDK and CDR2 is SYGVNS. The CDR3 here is CASSEVGINEQFF. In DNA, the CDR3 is TGTGCCAGCAGTGAAGTAGGGATTAATGAGCAGTTCTTC.

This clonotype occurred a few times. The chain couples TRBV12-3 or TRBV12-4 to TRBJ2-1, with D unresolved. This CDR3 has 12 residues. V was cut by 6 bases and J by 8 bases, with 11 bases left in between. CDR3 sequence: CASRARVYEQFF. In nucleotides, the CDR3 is TGTGCCAGCAGGGCTAGAGTTTATGAGCAGTTCTTC.

CDR3 nucleotide sequence: TGCAGCGTTGCGTGGACTAGCGGATACAATGAGCAGTTCTTC. Protein: CSVAWTSGYNEQFF. The chain has TRBV29-1 and TRBJ2-1; 10 bases map to TRBD2. Germline CDR1 reads SQVTM; CDR2 reads ANQGSEA. The V and J ends lost 4 bases and 4 bases, in that order; junction bases with no gene match: 4. This CDR3 is built from 14 residues.